This TCR beta chain emerged from a study of cytomegalovirus exposure and HLA in healthy donors. Overall study results and limits: Most sequenced TCRs were rare (though some public TCRs occurred in many donors). Subsequent analysis of the roughly 120 validation repertoires found a tendency for first-cohort TCR clusters to co-occur. Cytomegalovirus-associated status was assigned to 164 TCR beta chains.

The length of the CDR3 is 15 residues. V lost 5 bases and J lost 5; bases outside the gene matches: 8. Germline lookup yields CDR1 SGHTA and CDR2 FQGTGA. Sequenced by immunoSEQ multiplex PCR; TCRdb stores in-frame clones only, minus some. The sample gives around 300,000 clones, roughly 90% of which show up once; around 0.92% is in the top ten. Notes on this clone: Antigen specificity is unknown.

The specimen was PBMCs. The sequence derives from a woman between 18 and 29 years old in good health and CMV-seronegative. This sequence joins TRBV7-3 and TRBJ2-4, with 8 bases fitting TRBD1. The CDR3 nucleotides are TGTGCCAGCAGCCTCGGACAGGGTCCCCAAAACATTCAGTACTTC. It is translated as CASSLGQGPQNIQYF.